One and the same sample provided the 20 T cell receptor beta chains below, sequenced in a study of T cell repertoires in aging, cancer and after chemotherapy. Rearranged V-D-J TRB sequences were amplified with a mixed TRB-A/B primer pool. TCRdb processed the multiplex PCR reads anew with MiXCR; each CDR3 protein has one entry. The sample holds about 13,000 distinct CDR3 sequences, roughly 35% seen once. TCR beta rearrangements were amplified from peripheral blood genomic DNA. Sample: blood. These TCRs come from a human donor in good health. The donor label of this sample is uncertain.

The rearrangement joins TRBV7-9 to TRBJ1-5, with D unresolved. Germline V lookup: CDR1 SEHNR, CDR2 FQNEAQ (reference sequence). With 5 bases removed from V and 5 bases from J, the gap between germline ends came to 19 bases. The CDR3 covers 16 residues. The CDR3 bases are TGTGCCAGCAGCCTAACTTGGTGGCATCGAGATCAGCCCCAGCATTTT. Translated: CASSLTWWHRDQPQHF.

This chain joins TRBV6-1 and TRBJ1-6; tentative D call: TRBD1 (5 bases). This CDR3 spans 13 amino acids. The germline CDR1 and CDR2 sequences are MNHNS and SASEGT. V lost 3 bases and J 9 bases, leaving 9 bases between the germline ends. The DNA of the CDR3 is TGTGCCAGCAGTGAGATGGGGGGTTCACCCCTCCACTTT. Translating gives CASSEMGGSPLHF.

The chain uses TRBV19 and TRBJ2-7, with 9 bases aligning to TRBD1. After removal of 9 bases from V and 4 bases from J, the junction contained 10 bases not matched to a gene. Germline V lookup: CDR1 LNHDA, CDR2 SQIVND (reference sequence). This CDR3 is 14 amino acids long. The CDR3 sequence is CASALGQGLYEQYF. The CDR3 nucleotides read TGTGCCAGCGCCCTGGGACAGGGATTATACGAGCAGTACTTC.

V gene TRBV19 combines with J gene TRBJ1-3; TRBD1 is a possible D gene (5 bases). The CDR3 is 16 amino acids. Per the germline V gene, CDR1 is LNHDA and CDR2 is SQIVND (reference sequence). Trimming took off 4 bases at V and 0 bases at J, with 13 bases between the two ends. The CDR3 spells CASSTGTAASGNTIYF. The CDR3 nucleotides are TGTGCCAGTAGTACTGGGACTGCCGCCTCTGGAAACACCATATATTTT.

This clonotype has more than one count but fewer than ten. The V and J genes are TRBV15 and TRBJ2-5, with TRBD1 matching over 7 bases. This CDR3 has 13 amino acids. Germline V gene lookup returns CDR1 LNHNV and CDR2 YYDKDF (reference sequence). V lost 0 bases to trimming and J lost 5 bases; unmatched junction nucleotides: 0. DNA of the CDR3: TGTGCCACCAGCAGAGACAGGGGGGAGACCCAGTACTTC. Protein product: CATSRDRGETQYF.

This clonotype is medium-sized. This chain joins TRBV29-1 and TRBJ2-1; TRBD2 matches 9 bases. V shed 4 bases and J 9 bases; nucleotides not matched to a gene: 10. CDR3 length equals 14 residues. Germline V CDR1 and CDR2: SQVTM, ANQGSEA. Here the CDR3 reads CSVVGGRAMGEQFF. In DNA form, the CDR3 reads TGCAGCGTTGTGGGCGGGAGGGCCATGGGTGAGCAGTTCTTC.

Points on this clonotype: It may be a read error: a sequence one base away is much more abundant. V gene TRBV6-5 combines with J gene TRBJ2-6; TRBD1 or TRBD2 may be the D gene (5 bases each). The germline gives CDR1 MNHEY, CDR2 SVGAGI. The CDR3 runs to 14 residues. Here the CDR3 reads CASGRGTGANVLIF. DNA of the CDR3: TGTGCCAGCGGACGGGGTACTGGGGCCAACGTCCTGATTTTC.

The chain couples TRBV6-2 or TRBV6-3 to TRBJ1-5; no clear D. V was trimmed by 6 bases and J by 0 bases, leaving 9 bases between them. The CDR3 is 14 amino acids. Germline loops: CDR1 MNHEY, CDR2 SVGEGT. CDR3 sequence: CASSPLSSNQPQHF. The CDR3 nucleotides read TGTGCCAGCAGCCCATTATCTAGCAATCAGCCCCAGCATTTT.

This clonotype is medium-sized by share. J is TRBJ2-3 and V is TRBV29-1, with 10 bases identical to TRBD1. The ends lost 4 bases at V and 3 bases at J; junction bases unmatched: 4. CDR1 and CDR2 (germline): SQVTM, ANQGSEA. There are 14 residues in the CDR3. The CDR3 protein is CSVGDRGSTDTQYF. In DNA form, the CDR3 reads TGCAGCGTTGGGGACAGGGGATCGACAGATACGCAGTATTTT.

V is TRBV6-6 and J is TRBJ2-3; D could derive from TRBD1 or TRBD2 (5 bases each). V was pared by 6 bases and J by 2 bases, with 15 bases between. The length of the CDR3 is 15 residues. Germline CDR1 MNHNY, CDR2 SVGAGI (reference sequence). The chain's CDR3 is CASSRDGGFTDTQYF. The CDR3 DNA follows: TGTGCCAGCAGCCGGGACGGAGGCTTCACAGATACGCAGTATTTT.

The sample holds a few counts of this clonotype. The chain uses TRBV29-1 and TRBJ1-2; D perhaps matches TRBD1 (5 bases). The CDR3 consists of 10 residues. The germline CDR1 and CDR2 sequences are SQVTM and ANQGSEA. V lost 6 bases and J lost 8, with 10 bases in between. CDR3 in DNA: TGCAGCGTGGGGCTAGCGGGCTACACCTTC. Translation gives CSVGLAGYTF.

The CDR3 protein is CASSEDWGVGGYTF. The DNA of the CDR3 is TGTGCCAGCAGTGAAGATTGGGGGGTAGGTGGCTACACCTTC. The gene calls are TRBV6-1 and TRBJ1-2, with D possibly being TRBD1 (5 bases). Germline values: CDR1 MNHNS, CDR2 SASEGT. V shed 1 base and J shed 7 bases, with 13 bases lying between them. This CDR3 is built from 14 residues.

The rearrangement links TRBV6-1 to TRBJ1-5; TRBD1 might be the D (6 bases). Germline CDR1 reads MNHNS; CDR2 reads SASEGT. V lost 2 bases and J lost 7, with 18 bases in between. The CDR3 has 16 residues. For the CDR3, the DNA is TGTGCCAGCAGTGAAAGGCGGGTAGGGGGGGGACAGCCCCAGCATTTT. Protein product: CASSERRVGGGQPQHF.

This clonotype turned up a few times. This chain links TRBV11-3 with TRBJ2-3, with D possibly TRBD2 on 6 matching bases. The germline V and J ends were trimmed by 7 bases and 1 base, with 15 bases remaining between them. The germline V gene has CDR1 SGHNT and CDR2 YENEEA. The length of the CDR3 is 15 residues. CDR3 loop: CASTSSGRGTDTQYF. The CDR3 coding sequence is TGTGCCAGCACCTCGAGCGGGCGTGGCACAGATACGCAGTATTTT.

V is TRBV29-1 and J is TRBJ1-2; maybe TRBD1 (6 bases). Germline values: CDR1 SQVTM, CDR2 ANQGSEA. The CDR3 totals 15 residues. V was cut by 3 bases and J by 2 bases, with 16 bases left in between. Here the CDR3 reads CSVEGTDRPNYGYTF. CDR3 coding DNA: TGCAGCGTTGAGGGGACGGACAGACCCAACTATGGCTACACCTTC.

As concerns this clonotype: One end of the junction varies from germline; a read error may be responsible. This chain uses TRBV6-5 with TRBJ2-3, with 13 bases identical to TRBD2. Germline V lookup: CDR1 MNHEY, CDR2 SVGAGI. The CDR3 is 15 amino acids. The DNA of the CDR3 is TGTGCCATCAGTTGGACTAGCGGGGGAACAGATACGCAGTATTTT. It encodes CAISWTSGGTDTQYF.

This clonotype was counted only a few times. The rearrangement joins TRBV6-4 to TRBJ2-2, with TRBD1 as a possible D gene (5 bases). In germline, CDR1 is MRHNA, CDR2 SNTAGT. V lost 0 bases and J 3 bases, leaving 5 bases between the germline ends. This CDR3 contains 14 residues. The CDR3 loop is CASSDSQDTGELFF. The CDR3 nucleotides read TGTGCCAGCAGTGACTCACAGGACACCGGGGAGCTGTTTTTT.

Judged by abundance, this clonotype is medium-sized. The gene calls are TRBV29-1 and TRBJ2-4; D gene ambiguous. Trimming pared 4 bases from V and 5 bases from J, leaving 9 bases between. The CDR3 extends over 12 amino acids. Germline CDR1 reads SQVTM; CDR2 reads ANQGSEA. CDR3 amino acids: CSVAQQENIQYF. Written as DNA, the CDR3 is TGCAGCGTTGCCCAGCAGGAAAACATTCAGTACTTC.

This clonotype was observed a few times. V is TRBV6-4 and J is TRBJ2-3; 9 nucleotides match TRBD1. The V gene end was trimmed by 4 bases and the J gene end by 6 bases; junction bases not matched to a gene: 5. Germline V gene lookup returns CDR1 MRHNA and CDR2 SNTAGT. This CDR3 has 14 residues. CDR3 protein: CASSVRTGADTQYF. In nucleotides, the CDR3 is TGTGCCAGCAGTGTCCGGACAGGGGCGGATACGCAGTATTTT.

A note on this clonotype: This may be a read error, as it is one base from a much larger clone. The V call is TRBV29-1, the J call TRBJ1-3, with D uncertain. Germline lookup yields CDR1 SQVTM and CDR2 ANQGSEA. There are 13 residues in the CDR3. Trimming removed 4 bases from V and 0 bases from J, with 7 bases in between. CDR3 in amino acids: CSVGVYSGNTIYF. CDR3 coding DNA: TGCAGCGTTGGTGTGTACTCTGGAAACACCATATATTTT.